The entry below describes one TCR beta chain. This sample was included in a study of blood T cell repertoires in COVID-19. Study overall: Samples came from the United States, Italy and Spain, spanning acute and convalescent COVID-19.

The CDR3 contains 14 residues. The trim removed 7 bases at V and 8 bases at J, leaving 10 bases unmatched. The germline gives CDR1 SGHDN, CDR2 FVKESK. Original processing notes: By means of reference gene primer amplification, nucleated cell counts were estimated. Only in-frame clones appear in the TCRdb table, and some are missing; sequencing was by immunoSEQ multiplex PCR. V and J calls and clone size are copied from that table; D and trimming were computed from the DNA. This table holds approximately 220,000 clones, about four fifths found once. The J gene is TRBJ2-3, the V gene TRBV14, with 9 bases aligning to TRBD1. The sample was PBMCs or T cells enriched from blood (not recorded which). This receptor was obtained from a woman between 45 and 65 years old who had been exposed to COVID-19. CDR3 sequence reads: CASTSGTGRSTQYF. The CDR3 coding sequence is TGTGCCAGCACCTCCGGGACAGGGAGGAGTACGCAGTATTTT.